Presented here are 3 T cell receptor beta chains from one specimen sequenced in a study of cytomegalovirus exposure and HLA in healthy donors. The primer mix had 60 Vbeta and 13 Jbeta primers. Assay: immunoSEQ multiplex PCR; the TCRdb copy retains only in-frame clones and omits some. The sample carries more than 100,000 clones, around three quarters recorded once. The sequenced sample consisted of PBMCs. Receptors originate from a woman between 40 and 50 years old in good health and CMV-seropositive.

The chain's CDR3 is CASTPLAGGPYEQYF. In DNA form, the CDR3 reads TGTGCCAGCACCCCTCTAGCGGGAGGGCCCTACGAGCAGTACTTC. This rearrangement joins TRBV11-2 to TRBJ2-7; 12 bases match TRBD2. Trimming cost V 7 bases and J 2 bases; bases outside gene matches: 6. CDR3 size: 15 residues. Germline V gene lookup returns CDR1 SGHAT and CDR2 FQNNGV.

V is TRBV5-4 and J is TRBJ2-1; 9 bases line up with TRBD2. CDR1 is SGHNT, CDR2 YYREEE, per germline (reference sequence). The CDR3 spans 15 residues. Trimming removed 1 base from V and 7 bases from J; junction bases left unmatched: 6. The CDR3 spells CASSLMGREGNEQFF. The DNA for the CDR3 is TGTGCCAGCAGCTTGATGGGGCGGGAGGGTAATGAGCAGTTCTTC.

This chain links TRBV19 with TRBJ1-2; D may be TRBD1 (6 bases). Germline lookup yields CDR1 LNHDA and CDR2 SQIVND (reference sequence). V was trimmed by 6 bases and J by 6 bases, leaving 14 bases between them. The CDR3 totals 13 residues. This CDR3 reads CASRLNRANGYTF. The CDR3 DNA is TGTGCCAGTAGGCTAAACAGGGCGAATGGCTACACCTTC.